The 24 T cell receptor beta chains given below trace back to one sample, sequenced in a study of control samples from healthy donors and cancer patients. This table comes from immunoSEQ multiplex PCR, and its TCRdb copy is limited to in-frame clones, with some not included. The repertoire holds 50,000 to 70,000 clones, with nearly 90% as singletons. The source material was blood. The receptor source for this set is a man aged 50 to 59 in good health.

The V call is TRBV4-2, the J call TRBJ1-4; 7 bases line up with TRBD1. Germline lookup yields CDR1 LGHNA and CDR2 YNFKEQ. Trimming took 3 bases from V and 8 from J; bases not matched to a gene: 6. CDR3 size: 14 residues. This CDR3 reads CASSQGQPPEKLFF. For the CDR3, the DNA is TGTGCCAGCAGCCAGGGACAGCCCCCCGAAAAACTGTTTTTT.

V is TRBV28 and J is TRBJ1-1; D call uncertain. The CDR3 contains 20 residues. CDR1 MDHEN and CDR2 SYDVKM come from the germline V gene. V shed 5 bases and J shed 3 bases, with 31 bases lying between them. The CDR3 protein is CASSPPGIIGSTVEHTEAFF. DNA for the CDR3: TGTGCCAGCAGTCCCCCAGGAATAATTGGGTCGACTGTTGAACACACTGAAGCTTTCTTT.

The chain carries TRBV6-5 and TRBJ1-3; D is perhaps TRBD1 (5 bases). V lost 4 bases and J lost 0, with 7 bases in between. The CDR3 runs to 14 residues. The germline CDR1 and CDR2 sequences are MNHEY and SVGAGI. CDR3 in amino acids: CASSSGDSGNTIYF. CDR3 bases: TGTGCCAGCAGTTCGGGGGACTCTGGAAACACCATATATTTT.

The chain uses TRBV7-2 and TRBJ2-7, with 9 positions matching TRBD1. The CDR3 has 13 residues. After removal of 4 bases from V and 5 bases from J, the junction contained 3 bases not matched to a gene. Germline lookup yields CDR1 SGHTA and CDR2 FQGNSA. CDR3 bases: TGTGCCAGCAGCTCGGACAGGGGCAACGAGCAGTACTTC. Translated, it gives CASSSDRGNEQYF.

The CDR3 loop is CASSLPGLAGARDTQYF. DNA for the CDR3: TGTGCCAGCAGTCTCCCCGGACTAGCGGGAGCGAGAGATACGCAGTATTTT. This sequence joins TRBV27 and TRBJ2-3; 13 nucleotides align to TRBD2. The germline V gene encodes CDR1 MNHEY and CDR2 SMNVEV (reference sequence). V was pared by 5 bases and J by 5 bases, with 10 bases of the junction left unmatched. This CDR3 has 17 amino acids.

In its sample, this clone was seen once. The chain couples TRBV6-2 or TRBV6-3 to TRBJ2-1, with D maybe TRBD2 (5 bases). Deletions cut 1 base from V and 4 bases from J, with 14 bases between. The CDR3 totals 16 residues. The V gene's germline CDR1 is MNHEY and CDR2 SVGEGT. CDR3 amino acids: CASSYLTSLAYNEQFF. CDR3 DNA sequence: TGTGCCAGCAGTTACTTAACTAGTCTCGCGTACAATGAGCAGTTCTTC.

V and J are TRBV11-2 and TRBJ1-6; D unresolved. The V gene lost 3 bases and the J gene lost 8 bases, with 8 bases spanning the gap. Germline V lookup: CDR1 SGHAT, CDR2 FQNNGV. The CDR3 spans 13 residues. The chain's CDR3 is CASSLARYSPLHF. Here the CDR3 DNA reads TGTGCCAGCAGCTTGGCGAGGTATTCACCCCTCCACTTT.

This clone has only one observation. This chain uses TRBV6-5 with TRBJ2-1; TRBD1 aligns across 9 bases. CDR3 length: 14 residues. Unmatched junction bases numbered 8, after V lost 5 bases and J lost 9 bases. CDR1 and CDR2 from the germline V gene are MNHEY and SVGAGI. In nucleotides, the CDR3 is TGTGCCAGCAGTCAGGGACAGGGTAACGGTGAGCAGTTCTTC. It encodes CASSQGQGNGEQFF.

This clone was observed a handful of times. This chain uses TRBV2 with TRBJ2-7; 7 nucleotides match TRBD2. CDR1 is SNHLY and CDR2 is FYNNEI in the germline V gene. The CDR3 runs 15 residues. The junction had 13 bases not matched to a gene; V was cut back by 6 bases and J by 5 bases. CDR3 loop: CASRTGGGSSHEQYF. The CDR3 DNA reads as TGTGCCAGCAGAACGGGCGGCGGGAGTAGCCACGAGCAGTACTTC.

There are a few counts of this clone. This chain links TRBV14 with TRBJ1-3, with 7 bases matching TRBD1. The CDR3 spans 16 residues. With 0 bases clipped from V and 3 bases from J, the junction kept 5 bases outside the gene matches. CDR1 and CDR2 from the germline V gene are SGHDN and FVKESK. CDR3 in DNA: TGTGCCAGCAGCCAAGACGTGACAGGGCTTGGAAACACCATATATTTT. Amino acid sequence: CASSQDVTGLGNTIYF.

This clone was recorded once. The V call is TRBV11-2, the J call TRBJ2-2; 8 nucleotides align to TRBD2. With 0 bases clipped from V and 7 bases from J, the junction kept 13 bases outside the gene matches. The CDR3 loop spans 18 amino acids. From germline, CDR1 is SGHAT and CDR2 FQNNGV. The CDR3 region is CASSLEPPGAGEGGELFF. The CDR3 nucleotides read TGTGCCAGCAGCTTAGAGCCCCCGGGAGCGGGAGAAGGCGGGGAGCTGTTTTTT.

Here the CDR3 DNA reads TGTGCCAGCTCACCTCTCGCCTCCGGGGTGAGAACTGAAGCTTTCTTT. Protein: CASSPLASGVRTEAFF. The rearrangement uses TRBV18 and TRBJ1-1; no definite D call. Germline CDR1 KGHSH, CDR2 LQKENI. The CDR3 loop spans 16 amino acids. Deletions cut 3 bases from V and 5 bases from J, with 19 bases between.

The chain recombines TRBV19 with TRBJ2-2, with D possibly TRBD2 on 7 matching bases. CDR1 and CDR2 (germline): LNHDA, SQIVND (reference sequence). The CDR3 is 15 amino acids. Trimming took off 6 bases at V and 2 bases at J, with 13 bases between the two ends. DNA for the CDR3: TGTGCCAGTAGGCCCAGCGGGACAAACACCGGGGAGCTGTTTTTT. Translated: CASRPSGTNTGELFF.

The rearrangement links TRBV3-1 (or the pseudogene TRBV3-2) to TRBJ2-5; 9 nucleotides align to TRBD2. CDR1 is LGHDT, CDR2 YNNKEL, per germline (reference sequence). With 5 bases clipped from V and 4 bases from J, the junction kept 8 bases outside the gene matches. The CDR3 extends over 15 amino acids. CDR3 DNA: TGTGCCAGCAGCGAAACCGGGACTAGCAGAGAGACCCAGTACTTC. Protein: CASSETGTSRETQYF.

The genes are TRBV5-1 and TRBJ2-3; no definite D call. This CDR3 comprises 15 residues. Trimming left V 4 bases short and J 0 bases short, with 12 bases between. Germline loops: CDR1 SGHRS, CDR2 YFSETQ. The CDR3: CASSPQPVSTDTQYF. CDR3 bases: TGCGCCAGCAGCCCCCAGCCGGTAAGCACAGATACGCAGTATTTT.

This clone was recorded once. The J gene is TRBJ1-2, the V gene TRBV19; TRBD1 might be the D (6 bases). Trimming shortened V by 10 bases and J by 4 bases, and 13 bases separated the two germline ends. CDR3 size: 12 residues. Germline-derived CDR1 and CDR2 are LNHDA and SQIVND (reference sequence). As DNA, the CDR3 is TGTGCCACCCCAGGGGCCCTCTATGGCTACACCTTC. Translating gives CATPGALYGYTF.

The rearrangement uses TRBV6-6 and TRBJ2-3; TRBD2 aligns across 14 bases. Germline-derived CDR1 and CDR2 are MNHNY and SVGAGI (reference sequence). CDR3 length: 16 amino acids. V lost 5 bases, J lost 4 bases, and 5 bases stayed unmatched. The chain's CDR3 is CASSPRTSGRSDTQYF. The CDR3 nucleotides read TGTGCCAGCAGTCCTCGGACTAGCGGGAGGTCAGATACGCAGTATTTT.

V gene TRBV19 combines with J gene TRBJ2-1, with D unresolved. The germline V gene encodes CDR1 LNHDA and CDR2 SQIVND (reference sequence). This CDR3 region has 15 residues. Deletions cut 3 bases from V and 6 bases from J, with 15 bases between. The CDR3 DNA reads as TGTGCCAGTAGTATCACCGGGCTGGGCGGCAATGAGCAGTTCTTC. It specifies CASSITGLGGNEQFF.

The chain has TRBV28 and TRBJ2-3; D is unresolved. Per the germline V gene, CDR1 is MDHEN and CDR2 is SYDVKM. Deletions cut 7 bases from V and 0 bases from J, with 14 bases between. CDR3 size: 15 residues. The CDR3 nucleotides are TGTGCCAGCACAATTAGTTTAGTTAGCACAGATACGCAGTATTTT. This translates into CASTISLVSTDTQYF.

J is TRBJ2-5 and V is TRBV2; D may be TRBD2 (5 bases). The germline V gene has CDR1 SNHLY and CDR2 FYNNEI. The CDR3 loop spans 12 amino acids. V was clipped by 7 bases and J by 3 bases, with 9 bases between them. CDR3: CASKEAEETQYF. The CDR3 DNA sequence: TGTGCCAGCAAGGAGGCGGAAGAGACCCAGTACTTC.

The chain links TRBV27 to TRBJ1-5; 10 bases line up with TRBD1. The J segment lost 0 bases and the V segment lost 5 bases, leaving 7 bases of the junction unmatched. CDR3 length equals 17 residues. Germline V CDR1 and CDR2: MNHEY, SMNVEV (reference sequence). The CDR3 DNA is TGTGCCAGCAGTGTCGGGACAGGGGTATATAGCAATCAGCCCCAGCATTTT. It encodes CASSVGTGVYSNQPQHF.

This chain joins TRBV28 and TRBJ2-2, with D perhaps given as TRBD1 or TRBD2 (5 bases each). V was trimmed by 8 bases and J by 6 bases, leaving 22 bases between them. Germline values: CDR1 MDHEN, CDR2 SYDVKM. The CDR3 spans 16 residues. This CDR3 reads CASCKNGTPRPGELFF. CDR3 DNA: TGTGCCAGCTGTAAAAACGGGACGCCCCGGCCCGGGGAGCTGTTTTTT.

The V call is TRBV19, the J call TRBJ1-6; D gene uncertain. Deletions cut 5 bases from V and 6 bases from J, with 11 bases between. The CDR3 extends over 14 amino acids. The germline gives CDR1 LNHDA, CDR2 SQIVND (reference sequence). As DNA, the CDR3 is TGTGCCAGTAGTCCCTTCCCGGGTAATTCACCCCTCCACTTT. It yields the protein CASSPFPGNSPLHF. The whole variable domain, filled in from reference TRBV19 and TRBJ1-6, reads DGGITQSPKYLFRKEGQNVTLSCEQNLNHDAMYWYRQDPGQGLRLIYYSQIVNDFQKGDIAEGYSVSREKKESFPLTVTSAQKNPTAFYLCASSPFPGNSPLHFGNGTRLTVT.

V is TRBV12-3 or TRBV12-4 and J is TRBJ1-4; D is unresolved. The CDR3 spans 13 residues. V lost 7 bases and J 5 bases, leaving 11 bases between the germline ends. The CDR3 spells CASTIRRNEKLFF. The CDR3 bases are TGTGCCAGCACCATTCGGAGGAATGAAAAACTGTTTTTT.